This is a list of T cell receptor beta chains from one sample in a study of regulatory T cells in long-lasting Graves disease. TCRdb recomputed calls from the multiplex PCR reads with MiXCR, one row per CDR3 protein. This sample has 200,000 to 250,000 distinct CDR3 sequences; around 16% occur once, and the top ten carry roughly a fifth. The sample here was peripheral blood mononuclear cells (PBMCs), taken at new diagnosis, from a patient treated with antithyroid drugs. These receptors were taken from a female donor with Graves disease. CDR3s include the opening cysteine and the closing phenylalanine or tryptophan. D genes are given only for firm matches. Some rows mark clone size as missing; the rest say once, few, many or name a class of expanded clone.

>TRBV20-1|.|TRBD1|15|TRBJ2-1
CSAREENRGLGEQFF
TGCAGTGCTAGAGAGGAAAACAGGGGGCTGGGTGAGCAGTTCTTC
>TRBV7-2|.|.|14|TRBJ1-5
CASRMTDSNQPQHF
TGTGCCAGCAGGATGACAGATAGCAATCAGCCCCAGCATTTT
>TRBV4-2|many|.|14|TRBJ2-5
CASSQEGGEETQYF
TGTGCCAGCAGCCAAGAAGGGGGAGAAGAGACCCAGTACTTC
>TRBV3-1|.|TRBD1|15|TRBJ2-7
CASSRTTGQFYEQYF
TGTGCCAGCAGCCGGACCACGGGACAGTTCTACGAGCAGTACTTC
>TRBV28|few|.|16|TRBJ2-3
CASSFVSGEATDTQYF
TGTGCCAGCAGTTTTGTTTCGGGGGAAGCCACAGATACGCAGTATTTT
>TRBV19|.|TRBD2|15|TRBJ2-1
CASRPLAGVHNEQFF
TGTGCCAGTAGGCCTCTAGCGGGAGTCCACAATGAGCAGTTCTTC
>TRBV24-1|many|TRBD1|16|TRBJ2-3
CATSAITGGLVDTQYF
TGTGCCACCAGTGCAATCACAGGGGGCCTCGTAGATACGCAGTATTTT
>TRBV13|.|.|16|TRBJ2-7
CASSLTRNLGSYEQYF
TGTGCCAGCAGCCTCACCCGGAATCTGGGGTCCTACGAGCAGTACTTC
>TRBV27|many|TRBD1|15|TRBJ2-7
CASKLGGTGAYEQYF
TGTGCCAGCAAGTTGGGGGGGACAGGGGCATACGAGCAGTACTTC
>TRBV11-2|many|.|14|TRBJ2-7
CASSLDAGSYEQYF
TGTGCCAGCAGCTTAGATGCAGGGTCCTACGAGCAGTACTTC
>TRBV12-3/TRBV12-4|many|TRBD1|12|TRBJ1-3
CASSSTGGNGYF
TGTGCCAGCAGTTCTACAGGGGGCAACGGGTATTTT
>TRBV20-1|many|.|13|TRBJ2-5
CSAIEAAWETQYF
TGCAGTGCTATTGAGGCGGCCTGGGAGACCCAGTACTTC
>TRBV10-3|many|.|11|TRBJ1-2
CAISEGEGYTF
TGTGCCATCAGTGAAGGGGAAGGCTACACCTTC
>TRBV7-9|many|.|17|TRBJ2-1
CASSFTVGSGFYNEQFF
TGTGCCAGCAGCTTTACCGTTGGGAGTGGGTTTTACAATGAGCAGTTCTTC
>TRBV9|.|TRBD2|14|TRBJ2-7
CASSVGGLGYEQYF
TGTGCCAGCAGCGTAGGTGGACTAGGCTACGAGCAGTACTTC
>TRBV27|many|.|16|TRBJ2-1
CASTKTKTRSYNEQFF
TGTGCCAGCACCAAGACTAAAACAAGGTCCTACAATGAGCAGTTCTTC
>TRBV6-2/TRBV6-3|many|TRBD2|16|TRBJ2-5
CASRGFYGGSGETQYF
TGTGCCAGCAGAGGCTTTTATGGCGGGAGTGGTGAGACCCAGTACTTC
>TRBV28|.|TRBD2|19|TRBJ2-1
CASSPLRTSGRRSYNEQFF
TGTGCCAGCAGCCCTCTGAGGACTAGCGGGAGGCGCTCCTACAATGAGCAGTTCTTC
>TRBV2|few|.|14|TRBJ1-1
CASSADRRDTEAFF
TGTGCCAGCAGTGCTGACAGGAGGGACACTGAAGCTTTCTTT
>TRBV20-1|many|.|15|TRBJ1-1
CSAIQGSAANTEAFF
TGCAGTGCTATACAGGGAAGCGCAGCGAACACTGAAGCTTTCTTT
>TRBV6-5|many|.|13|TRBJ2-5
CASSYTGGGTQYF
TGTGCCAGCAGTTACACAGGGGGGGGGACCCAGTACTTC
>TRBV3-1|many|.|15|TRBJ1-2
CASSQFGTPNYGYTF
TGTGCCAGCAGCCAATTTGGGACACCGAACTATGGCTACACCTTC
>TRBV2|many|.|11|TRBJ2-1
CASKRPDEQFF
TGTGCCAGCAAACGCCCGGACGAGCAGTTCTTC
>TRBV20-1|.|TRBD1|16|TRBJ2-1
CSARRRTGAKYNEQFF
TGCAGTGCTAGACGCAGAACAGGGGCTAAGTACAATGAGCAGTTCTTC
>TRBV5-4|many|.|15|TRBJ2-5
CASSLDLERQETQYF
TGTGCCAGCAGCTTGGATTTGGAAAGACAAGAGACCCAGTACTTC
>TRBV30|many|.|13|TRBJ1-5
CAWSATERGPQHF
TGTGCCTGGAGTGCGACGGAACGCGGGCCCCAGCATTTT
>TRBV7-6|many|TRBD2|15|TRBJ2-1
CASSAIAGSYNEQFF
TGTGCCAGCAGCGCGATAGCGGGGTCCTACAATGAGCAGTTCTTC
>TRBV2|many|TRBD2|16|TRBJ2-5
CASHIPGLAGGETQYF
TGTGCCAGCCATATCCCGGGACTAGCGGGAGGCGAGACCCAGTACTTC
>TRBV18|.|.|14|TRBJ2-1
CASSLAGEYNEQFF
TGTGCCAGCTCACTCGCCGGAGAGTACAATGAGCAGTTCTTC
>TRBV7-3|many|.|13|TRBJ2-2
CASSLKGSGELFF
TGTGCCAGCAGCTTAAAGGGATCCGGGGAGCTGTTTTTT
>TRBV12-3/TRBV12-4|.|.|13|TRBJ2-7
CASSRLGSYEQYF
TGTGCCAGCAGTCGCCTGGGTTCCTACGAGCAGTACTTC
>TRBV28|many|TRBD2|15|TRBJ2-1
CASRRLAGVYNEQFF
TGTGCCAGCAGGCGACTCGCGGGAGTTTACAATGAGCAGTTCTTC
>TRBV6-1|.|.|13|TRBJ2-7
CASADREAYEQYF
TGTGCCAGCGCCGACCGCGAGGCCTACGAGCAGTACTTC
>TRBV7-8|many|TRBD2|18|TRBJ2-3
CASSLAFGGLAILITQYF
TGTGCCAGCAGCTTAGCGTTTGGAGGACTAGCGATACTAATTACGCAGTATTTT
>TRBV6-1|many|TRBD2|15|TRBJ2-1
CASNPDGRSHNEQFF
TGTGCCAGCAACCCAGACGGGAGGTCCCACAATGAGCAGTTCTTC
>TRBV12-3/TRBV12-4|.|.|17|TRBJ1-4
CASSSSGSAIPNEKLFF
TGTGCCAGCAGTTCCTCAGGTTCCGCGATACCTAATGAAAAACTGTTTTTT
>TRBV29-1|.|.|12|TRBJ2-7
CSVEEIQGEQYF
TGCAGCGTTGAAGAGATACAGGGAGAGCAGTACTTC
>TRBV19|.|TRBD2|17|TRBJ2-1
CASSQGLAGILYNEQFF
TGTGCCAGTAGTCAGGGACTAGCGGGGATTCTCTACAATGAGCAGTTCTTC
>TRBV3-1|.|.|14|TRBJ1-4
CASRHSDANEKLFF
TGTGCCAGCAGACACAGCGACGCTAATGAAAAACTGTTTTTT
>TRBV2|many|.|11|TRBJ2-3
CAGEGGDTQYF
TGTGCCGGGGAGGGGGGGGATACGCAGTATTTT
>TRBV27|many|TRBD1|16|TRBJ1-1
CASSLSGQGMNTEAFF
TGTGCCAGCAGTTTATCTGGACAGGGTATGAACACTGAAGCTTTCTTT
>TRBV4-2|few|TRBD2|17|TRBJ2-2
CASSQDWASGRGRELFF
TGTGCCAGCAGCCAAGATTGGGCTAGCGGGAGGGGAAGGGAGCTGTTTTTT
>TRBV12-3/TRBV12-4|many|.|13|TRBJ2-7
CASTLGGYDEQYF
TGTGCCAGCACCCTCGGGGGTTACGACGAGCAGTACTTC
>TRBV20-1|.|TRBD2|16|TRBJ2-2
CSARATSGSWTGELFF
TGCAGTGCTAGAGCCACTAGCGGGAGCTGGACCGGGGAGCTGTTTTTT
>TRBV13|many|.|11|TRBJ2-1
CASSLRDVQFF
TGTGCCAGCAGCTTAAGGGACGTACAGTTCTTC
>TRBV15|many|.|15|TRBJ1-5
CATSPSTDSNQPQHF
TGTGCCACCAGCCCAAGTACTGATAGCAATCAGCCCCAGCATTTT
>TRBV29-1|many|.|13|TRBJ1-1
CSVVQLMNTEAFF
TGCAGCGTCGTACAGTTAATGAACACTGAAGCTTTCTTT
>TRBV29-1|few|TRBD2|14|TRBJ2-2
CSARTSGNTGELFF
TGCAGCGCCAGGACTAGCGGGAACACCGGGGAGCTGTTTTTT
>TRBV6-1|many|.|14|TRBJ2-3
CASGLGTATDTQYF
TGTGCCAGCGGGCTCGGGACGGCCACAGATACGCAGTATTTT
>TRBV15|many|TRBD1|17|TRBJ1-5
CATSRATGGWSNQPQHF
TGTGCCACCAGCAGAGCGACAGGGGGTTGGAGCAATCAGCCCCAGCATTTT
>TRBV2|many|TRBD2|15|TRBJ2-3
CASSLGSGRPDTQYF
TGTGCCAGCAGTCTTGGTAGCGGGAGGCCAGATACGCAGTATTTT
>TRBV28|many|TRBD1|12|TRBJ2-7
CATNLGTVRQYF
TGTGCCACCAACCTGGGGACAGTTCGGCAGTACTTC